These 14 T cell receptor beta chains were all obtained from the same sample, sequenced in a study of somatic mutations in cytotoxic T cells in rheumatoid arthritis. Clones were read by immunoSEQ multiplex PCR, and TCRdb kept only the in-frame ones, dropping some. Among 15,000 to 20,000 clones listed, approximately 80% were seen once. Sequencing used CD8+ T cells sorted from blood. The origin of the receptors is an adult with rheumatoid arthritis.

This clone showed up just a few times. The chain combines TRBV5-4 with TRBJ1-1, with D uncertain. This CDR3 region has 12 residues. CDR1 SGHNT and CDR2 YYREEE come from the germline V gene (reference sequence). Trimming took 4 bases from V and 2 from J, leaving 6 bases between them. CDR3 protein: CASSHGNTEAFF. CDR3 coding DNA: TGTGCCAGCAGCCACGGCAACACTGAAGCTTTCTTT.

In its sample, this clone is medium-sized (0.01 to 0.1%). V is TRBV30 and J is TRBJ1-6; TRBD1 is a possible D gene (5 bases). This CDR3 is 14 amino acids long. Germline V CDR1 and CDR2: GTSNPN, SVGIG (reference sequence). Trimming pared 0 bases from V and 7 bases from J, leaving 10 bases between. The CDR3 DNA follows: TGTGCCTGGAGTGTACAGGCAGAAAATTCACCCCTCCACTTT. It codes for CAWSVQAENSPLHF.

The rearrangement links TRBV30 to TRBJ2-1; D is undetermined. There are 11 residues in the CDR3. Germline lookup yields CDR1 GTSNPN and CDR2 SVGIG (reference sequence). The V gene lost 3 bases and the J gene lost 15 bases, with 15 bases spanning the gap. CDR3 residues: CAWRTHDRTFF. Written as DNA, the CDR3 is TGTGCCTGGAGAACCCATGATAGAACGTTCTTC.

This chain connects TRBV6-5 to TRBJ2-7, with 8 bases aligning to TRBD2. J gave up 5 bases and V 2 bases, and 5 bases lay outside the gene matches. Germline-derived CDR1 and CDR2 are MNHEY and SVGAGI. The CDR3 spans 14 residues. CDR3 nucleotide sequence: TGTGCCAGCAGTTACCCCAGCGGGGGCCACGAGCAGTACGTC. It codes for CASSYPSGGHEQYV.

This clone has just a few counts. CDR3 nucleotides: TGTGCCAGCTCACCGTTCGGGGACAGGGATGATTTCGAGCAGTACTTC. It codes for CASSPFGDRDDFEQYF. The V and J genes are TRBV18 and TRBJ2-7; 9 bases line up with TRBD1. CDR1 is KGHSH, CDR2 LQKENI, per germline. Trimming at V came to 3 bases and at J to 6 bases, leaving 12 bases not matched to a gene. CDR3 length: 16 amino acids.

The chain couples TRBV18 to TRBJ2-1; D not resolved. V was clipped by 3 bases and J by 5 bases, with 8 bases between them. The V gene's germline CDR1 is KGHSH and CDR2 LQKENI. The CDR3 is 13 residues long. DNA of the CDR3: TGTGCCAGCTCACCTGAGACAAACAATGAGCAGTTCTTC. Protein: CASSPETNNEQFF.

CDR3 nucleotide sequence: TGTGCCAGCAGCTCCCCCGGGACAGAAGCCAATGAGCAGTTCTTC. Protein sequence: CASSSPGTEANEQFF. The chain joins TRBV7-9 to TRBJ2-1; 7 bases match TRBD1. V shed 4 bases, J shed 6 bases, and the junction held 9 bases outside the gene matches. This CDR3 has 15 residues. The germline gives CDR1 SEHNR, CDR2 FQNEAQ (reference sequence).

V usage is TRBV6-5 and J usage is TRBJ1-2; tentative D call: TRBD1 (6 bases). This CDR3 comprises 13 residues. V was pared by 6 bases and J by 5 bases, with 13 bases between. CDR1 and CDR2 (germline): MNHEY, SVGAGI. The CDR3 DNA follows: TGTGCCAGCAGCCAGAGGGGGGGTTATGGCTACACCTTC. Protein: CASSQRGGYGYTF.

This chain connects TRBV4-1 to TRBJ1-1, with D unclear. Between the trimmed V and J ends, which lost 4 bases and 5 bases, there was a span of 14 bases. This CDR3 region has 14 residues. Germline V gene data show CDR1 as MGHRA and CDR2 as YSYEKL. CDR3 coding DNA: TGCGCCAGCAGCCCGACATCGAGTGGGACTGAAGCTTTCTTT. This encodes CASSPTSSGTEAFF.

The chain combines TRBV11-2 with TRBJ2-5; TRBD2 matches 7 bases. The CDR3 has 15 residues. Germline V lookup: CDR1 SGHAT, CDR2 FQNNGV. V dropped 5 bases and J dropped 4; count of bases not matched to a gene: 10. The CDR3 here is CASSPTSGRAETQYF. DNA of the CDR3: TGTGCCAGCAGCCCCACTTCAGGGAGGGCAGAGACCCAGTACTTC.

V usage is TRBV6-5 and J usage is TRBJ1-1; a possible D gene is TRBD1 (5 bases). CDR3 length: 11 amino acids. Germline V gene data show CDR1 as MNHEY and CDR2 as SVGAGI. V lost 8 bases and J 4 bases, leaving 8 bases between the germline ends. CDR3 nucleotide sequence: TGTGCCAGCGGGAGGGGCACTGAAGCTTTCTTT. Its translation is CASGRGTEAFF.

The chain is built from TRBV28 and TRBJ2-1; 9 bases align to TRBD2. Germline values: CDR1 MDHEN, CDR2 SYDVKM. J was trimmed by 7 bases and V by 3 bases; bases with no gene match: 7. There are 15 residues in the CDR3. CDR3 residues: CASSFEAGGPNEQFF. CDR3 nucleotide sequence: TGTGCCAGCAGTTTTGAGGCGGGGGGGCCTAATGAGCAGTTCTTC.

The chain has TRBV5-1 and TRBJ1-5; D call uncertain. The ends were cut back, 4 bases at V and 5 bases at J, with 10 bases in the middle. Germline V lookup: CDR1 SGHRS, CDR2 YFSETQ. This CDR3 comprises 13 residues. CDR3 residues: CASSMEVDQPQHF. The CDR3 DNA is TGCGCCAGCAGCATGGAGGTGGATCAGCCCCAGCATTTT.

The rearrangement uses TRBV6-4 and TRBJ1-5; D is ambiguous. V dropped 3 bases and J dropped 4 bases, with 10 bases sitting between them. From germline, CDR1 is MRHNA and CDR2 SNTAGT. This CDR3 has 14 amino acids. The CDR3 here is CASSEGQENQPQHF. The CDR3 bases are TGTGCCAGCAGTGAAGGGCAGGAAAATCAGCCCCAGCATTTT.